This is a list of T cell receptor beta chains from one sample in a study of CD8+ T cells in alopecia areata. Clones were read by immunoSEQ multiplex PCR, and TCRdb kept only the in-frame ones, dropping some. The data show about 200,000 clones, roughly 50% seen once. The specimen comprised CD4+ T cells sorted from blood, sampled at week 24, from a patient treated with tofacitinib. All receptors come from a human donor with alopecia areata. The CDR3 runs from the conserved cysteine through the conserved F or W.

j_call: TRBJ2-5; v_call: TRBV6-1; cdr3_aa: CASSVSGGETQYF
j_call: TRBJ2-5; v_call: TRBV7-2; cdr3_aa: CASRPSGGAGETQYF
j_call: TRBJ2-5; v_call: TRBV5-4; cdr3_aa: CASSSRRETQYF
j_call: TRBJ1-2; v_call: TRBV10-3; cdr3_aa: CAITGDYGYTF
j_call: TRBJ1-2; v_call: TRBV19; cdr3_aa: CASSIFEGRSGYTF
j_call: TRBJ1-2; v_call: TRBV29-1; cdr3_aa: CSVESGGIYGYTF
j_call: TRBJ2-1; v_call: TRBV5-4; cdr3_aa: CASSLGYPNEQFF
j_call: TRBJ2-5; v_call: TRBV4-3; cdr3_aa: CASSQEPSGREETQYF
j_call: TRBJ2-5; v_call: TRBV9; cdr3_aa: CASSWTGEETQYF
j_call: TRBJ2-7; v_call: TRBV7-2; cdr3_aa: CASRPGTLYEQYF
j_call: TRBJ2-3; v_call: TRBV4-1; cdr3_aa: CARGGTRGTDTQYF
j_call: TRBJ1-2; v_call: TRBV30; cdr3_aa: CAWSVTGLYGYTF
j_call: TRBJ1-1; v_call: TRBV29-1; cdr3_aa: CSVLGGGSVTEAFF
j_call: TRBJ1-6; v_call: TRBV6-1; cdr3_aa: CASSEGSYSPLHF
j_call: TRBJ1-4; v_call: TRBV9; cdr3_aa: CASSLSKATNEKLFF
j_call: TRBJ1-2; v_call: TRBV29-1; cdr3_aa: CSVKRMGPYGYTF
j_call: TRBJ1-2; v_call: TRBV25-1; cdr3_aa: CASSEYGQYYGYTF
j_call: TRBJ1-2; v_call: TRBV7-2; cdr3_aa: CASSLVILPNYGYTF
j_call: TRBJ1-1; v_call: TRBV7-2; cdr3_aa: CASNPHRGFSEAFF
j_call: TRBJ2-5; v_call: TRBV25-1; cdr3_aa: CASNKGGPETQYF
j_call: TRBJ2-1; v_call: TRBV2; cdr3_aa: CASSTRGLTSYNEQFF
j_call: TRBJ2-1; v_call: TRBV7-2; cdr3_aa: CASSSKWGGVNEQFF
j_call: TRBJ2-7; v_call: TRBV18; cdr3_aa: CASSPQGAQGTYEQYF
j_call: TRBJ2-7; v_call: TRBV10-2; cdr3_aa: CASSGTSGAYEQYF
j_call: TRBJ2-5; v_call: TRBV30; cdr3_aa: CAWSVSRETQYF
j_call: TRBJ1-6; v_call: TRBV23-1; cdr3_aa: CASRPVDRGSPLHF
j_call: TRBJ2-1; v_call: TRBV5-5; cdr3_aa: CASSLIGEQFF
j_call: TRBJ2-1; v_call: TRBV6-5; cdr3_aa: CASSRQGESEQFF
j_call: TRBJ1-2; v_call: TRBV2; cdr3_aa: CASSERGREYGYTF
j_call: TRBJ1-5; v_call: TRBV2; cdr3_aa: CASGQGEIQPQHF
j_call: TRBJ2-3; v_call: TRBV10-3; cdr3_aa: CATGSGSHTQYF
j_call: TRBJ2-1; v_call: TRBV27; cdr3_aa: CASSPGRTLNEQFF
j_call: TRBJ1-1; v_call: TRBV6-5; cdr3_aa: CASSSPGILGLGEAFF
j_call: TRBJ2-5; v_call: TRBV28; cdr3_aa: CATQVRETQYF
j_call: TRBJ2-3; v_call: TRBV2; cdr3_aa: CASSYRTVADTQYF
j_call: TRBJ1-6; v_call: TRBV15; cdr3_aa: CATSRDPKMGSPLHF
j_call: NA; v_call: TRBV5-1; cdr3_aa: CASSTGQGFTYEQYF
j_call: NA; v_call: TRBV29-1; cdr3_aa: CSVRGRASYEQYF
j_call: TRBJ2-1; v_call: TRBV4-2; cdr3_aa: CASSQTSSGGPGYNEQFF
j_call: TRBJ2-4; v_call: TRBV4-2; cdr3_aa: CASSRDFLAAKGGAKNIQYF
j_call: TRBJ2-6; v_call: TRBV6-5; cdr3_aa: CASRNSGANVLTF
j_call: TRBJ2-1; v_call: TRBV4-1; cdr3_aa: CASSLGGASTYNEQFF
j_call: TRBJ1-2; v_call: TRBV28; cdr3_aa: CASSLPNRGYTF
j_call: TRBJ2-2; v_call: TRBV29-1; cdr3_aa: CSVEGTANTGELFF
j_call: TRBJ2-3; v_call: TRBV9; cdr3_aa: CASSVYTSGRAGTDTQYF
j_call: TRBJ2-7; v_call: TRBV5-1; cdr3_aa: CASSPSGPYEQYF
j_call: TRBJ1-1; v_call: TRBV7-9; cdr3_aa: CASRQTGAAFF
j_call: TRBJ1-5; v_call: TRBV30; cdr3_aa: CAWSVRDRQPQHF
j_call: TRBJ1-4; v_call: TRBV30; cdr3_aa: CAWAEGTGFEKLFF